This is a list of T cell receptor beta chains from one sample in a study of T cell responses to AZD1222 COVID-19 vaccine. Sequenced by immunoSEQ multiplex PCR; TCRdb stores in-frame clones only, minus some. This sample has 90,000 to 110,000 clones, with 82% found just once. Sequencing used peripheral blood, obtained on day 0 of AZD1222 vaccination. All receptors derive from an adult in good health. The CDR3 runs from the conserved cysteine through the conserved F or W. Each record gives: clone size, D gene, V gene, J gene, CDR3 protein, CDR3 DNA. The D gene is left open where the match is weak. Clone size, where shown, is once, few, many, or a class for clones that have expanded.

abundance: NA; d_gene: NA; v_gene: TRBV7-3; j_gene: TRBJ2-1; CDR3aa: CASSPRRDFSSLGYEQFF; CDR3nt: TGTGCCAGCAGCCCCCGGCGGGACTTCTCTTCGCTAGGGTATGAGCAGTTCTTC
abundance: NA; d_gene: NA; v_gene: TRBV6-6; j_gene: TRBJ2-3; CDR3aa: CASIKGRGATQYF; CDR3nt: TGTGCCAGCATTAAGGGACGCGGGGCTACGCAGTATTTT
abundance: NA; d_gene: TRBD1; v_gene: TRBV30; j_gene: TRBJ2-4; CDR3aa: CAWSNGQGVAGAKNIQYF; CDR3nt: TGTGCCTGGAGTAATGGACAGGGGGTTGCCGGAGCCAAAAACATTCAGTACTTC
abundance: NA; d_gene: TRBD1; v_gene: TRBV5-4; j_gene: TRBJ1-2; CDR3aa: CASSLEGQRGYTF; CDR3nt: TGTGCCAGCAGCTTGGAGGGACAGAGGGGCTACACCTTC
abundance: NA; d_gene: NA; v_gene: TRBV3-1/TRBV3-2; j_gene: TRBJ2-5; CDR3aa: CASSPDWSGTQYF; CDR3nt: TGTGCCAGCAGCCCGGACTGGAGTGGAACCCAGTACTTC
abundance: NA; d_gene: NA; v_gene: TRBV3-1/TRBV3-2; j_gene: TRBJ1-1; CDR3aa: CASSQGSEAFF; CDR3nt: TGTGCCAGCAGCCAGGGGAGTGAAGCTTTCTTT
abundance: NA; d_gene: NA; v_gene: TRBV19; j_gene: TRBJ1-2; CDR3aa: CASSIMGGYTF; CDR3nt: TGTGCCAGTAGTATAATGGGTGGCTACACCTTC
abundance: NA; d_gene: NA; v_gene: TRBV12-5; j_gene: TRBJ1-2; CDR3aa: CASGLVLSYGYTF; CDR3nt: TGTGCTAGTGGTTTGGTCCTATCCTATGGCTACACCTTC
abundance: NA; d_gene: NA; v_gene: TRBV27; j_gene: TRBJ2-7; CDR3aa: CASSHHLGEQYF; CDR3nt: TGTGCCAGCAGTCACCACCTCGGCGAGCAGTACTTC
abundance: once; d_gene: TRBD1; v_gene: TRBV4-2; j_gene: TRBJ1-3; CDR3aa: CASSQETGGGGNTIYF; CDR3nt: TGTGCCAGCAGCCAGGAAACAGGGGGCGGTGGAAACACCATATATTTT
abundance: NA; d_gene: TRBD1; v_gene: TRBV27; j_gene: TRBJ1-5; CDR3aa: CATRQGNNQPQHF; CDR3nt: TGTGCCACCCGACAGGGCAACAATCAGCCCCAGCATTTT
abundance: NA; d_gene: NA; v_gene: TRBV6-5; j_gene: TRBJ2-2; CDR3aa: CASSSGRTGELFF; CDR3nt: TGTGCCAGCAGTTCCGGAAGAACCGGGGAGCTGTTTTTT
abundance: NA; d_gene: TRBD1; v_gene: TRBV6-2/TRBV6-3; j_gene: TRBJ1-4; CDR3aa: CASSSNRGSEKLFF; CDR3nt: TGTGCCAGCAGCTCGAACAGGGGGAGTGAAAAACTGTTTTTT
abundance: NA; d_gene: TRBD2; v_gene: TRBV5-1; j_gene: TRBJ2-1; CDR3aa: CASSLGLAGGPDEQFF; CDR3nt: TGCGCCAGCAGCTTGGGACTAGCGGGGGGGCCGGATGAGCAGTTCTTC
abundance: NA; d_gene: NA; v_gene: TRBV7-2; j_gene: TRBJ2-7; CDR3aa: CASSLAGAVSFDF; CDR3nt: TGTGCCAGCAGCTTAGCTGGGGCGGTCAGCTTCGACTTC
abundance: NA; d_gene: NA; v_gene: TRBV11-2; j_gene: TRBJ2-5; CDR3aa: CASSLGETQYF; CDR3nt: TGTGCCAGCAGCTTGGGGGAGACCCAGTACTTC
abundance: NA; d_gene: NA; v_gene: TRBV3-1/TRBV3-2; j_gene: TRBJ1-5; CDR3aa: CASSQDGPGHDQPQHF; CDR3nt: TGTGCCAGCAGCCAAGATGGGCCAGGGCACGATCAGCCCCAGCATTTT
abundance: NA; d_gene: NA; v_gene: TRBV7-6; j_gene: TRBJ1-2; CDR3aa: CASSPRGGYDRTSMGYTF; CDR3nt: TGTGCCAGCAGCCCCCGAGGGGGGTACGATAGGACCTCTATGGGCTACACCTTC
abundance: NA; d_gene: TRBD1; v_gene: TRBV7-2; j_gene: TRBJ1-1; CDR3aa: CASSLRTGGRSEAFF; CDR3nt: TGTGCCAGCAGCCTAAGGACAGGGGGAAGGTCTGAAGCTTTCTTT
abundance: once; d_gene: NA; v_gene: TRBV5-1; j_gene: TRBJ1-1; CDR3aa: CASSRPIKGPQNTEAFF; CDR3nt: TGCGCCAGCAGCCGCCCAATTAAGGGACCGCAGAACACTGAAGCTTTCTTT
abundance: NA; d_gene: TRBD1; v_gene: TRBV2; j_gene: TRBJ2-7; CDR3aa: CASIKGTGIRYEQYF; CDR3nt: TGTGCCAGCATCAAGGGGACAGGGATCCGCTACGAGCAGTACTTC
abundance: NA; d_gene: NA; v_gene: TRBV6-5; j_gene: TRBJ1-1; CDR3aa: CASSYVGRANTEAFF; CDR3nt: TGTGCCAGCAGTTACGTCGGCAGAGCGAACACTGAAGCTTTCTTT
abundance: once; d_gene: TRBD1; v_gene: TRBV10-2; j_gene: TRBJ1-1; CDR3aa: CASSFLGQGGNTEAFF; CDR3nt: TGCGCCAGCAGTTTCCTCGGACAGGGGGGAAACACTGAAGCTTTCTTT
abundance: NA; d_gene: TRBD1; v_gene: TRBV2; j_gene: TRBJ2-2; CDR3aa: CASRDRTGISGELFF; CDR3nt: TGTGCCAGCAGGGATCGGACAGGGATAAGCGGGGAGCTGTTTTTT
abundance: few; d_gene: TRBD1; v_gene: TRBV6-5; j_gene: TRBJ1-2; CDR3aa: CASTPGTGGGYTF; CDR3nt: TGTGCCAGCACACCAGGGACAGGGGGTGGCTACACCTTC
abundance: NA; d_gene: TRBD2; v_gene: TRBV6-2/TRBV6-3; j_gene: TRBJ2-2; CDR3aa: CASSYSGLAGYTGELFF; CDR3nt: TGTGCCAGCAGTTACTCGGGGCTAGCGGGGTACACCGGGGAGCTGTTTTTT
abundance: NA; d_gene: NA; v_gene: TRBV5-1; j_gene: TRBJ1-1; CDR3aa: CASSFWAGLGTEAFF; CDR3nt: TGCGCCAGCAGCTTTTGGGCAGGGCTAGGCACTGAAGCTTTCTTT
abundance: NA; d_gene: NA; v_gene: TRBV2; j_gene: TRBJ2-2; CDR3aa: CASSYQGFGELFF; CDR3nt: TGTGCCAGCAGTTATCAGGGCTTCGGGGAGCTGTTTTTT
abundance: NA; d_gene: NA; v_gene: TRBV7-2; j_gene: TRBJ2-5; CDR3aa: CASSLDGGGETQYF; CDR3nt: TGTGCCAGCAGCTTAGATGGGGGCGGTGAGACCCAGTACTTC
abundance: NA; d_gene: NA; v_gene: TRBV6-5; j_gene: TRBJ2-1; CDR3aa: CASSYFQDNEQFF; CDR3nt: TGTGCCAGCAGTTACTTCCAAGACAATGAGCAGTTCTTC
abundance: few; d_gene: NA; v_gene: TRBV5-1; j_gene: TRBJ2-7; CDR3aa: CASSPSWGRNPYF; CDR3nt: TGCGCCAGCAGCCCGTCGTGGGGGAGAAACCCTTACTTC
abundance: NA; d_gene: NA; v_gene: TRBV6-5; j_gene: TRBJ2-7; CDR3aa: CASVGQAEQYF; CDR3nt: TGTGCCAGCGTCGGGCAGGCCGAGCAGTACTTC
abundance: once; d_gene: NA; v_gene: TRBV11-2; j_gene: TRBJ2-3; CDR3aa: CASSLMGADTQYF; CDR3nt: TGTGCCAGCAGCTTAATGGGGGCTGATACGCAGTATTTT
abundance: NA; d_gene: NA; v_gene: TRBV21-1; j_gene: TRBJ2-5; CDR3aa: CASIERTSGETQYF; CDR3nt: TGTGCCAGCATCGAAAGGACTAGCGGGGAGACCCAGTACTTC
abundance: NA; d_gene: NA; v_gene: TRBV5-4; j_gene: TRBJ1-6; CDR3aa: CASSLRQPNSPLHF; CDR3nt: TGTGCCAGCAGCTTAAGACAGCCAAATTCACCCCTCCACTTT
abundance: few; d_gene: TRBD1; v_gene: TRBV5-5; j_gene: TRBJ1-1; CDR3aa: CASSSPTGGWTEAFF; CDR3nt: TGTGCCAGCAGCTCGCCGACAGGGGGCTGGACTGAAGCTTTCTTT
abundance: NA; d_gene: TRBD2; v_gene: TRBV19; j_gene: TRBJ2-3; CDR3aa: CASSVAGGGDTQYF; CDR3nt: TGTGCCAGTTCGGTAGCGGGGGGAGGCGATACGCAGTATTTT
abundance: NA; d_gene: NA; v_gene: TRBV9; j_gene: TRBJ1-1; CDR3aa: CASSVAGSGETEAFF; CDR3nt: TGTGCCAGCAGCGTAGCTGGGTCCGGGGAAACTGAAGCTTTCTTT
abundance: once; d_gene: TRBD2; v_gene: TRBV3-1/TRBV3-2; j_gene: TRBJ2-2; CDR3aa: CASSLRTSGNTGELFF; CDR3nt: TGTGCCAGCAGCCTTCGGACTAGCGGTAACACCGGGGAGCTGTTTTTT
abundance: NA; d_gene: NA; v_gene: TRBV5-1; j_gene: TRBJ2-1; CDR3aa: CASSLAEGRSYNEQFF; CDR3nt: TGCGCCAGCAGCTTGGCCGAGGGACGCTCCTACAATGAGCAGTTCTTC
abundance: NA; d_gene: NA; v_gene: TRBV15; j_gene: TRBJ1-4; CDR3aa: CATSRDPTALNEKLFF; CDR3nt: TGTGCCACCAGCAGAGACCCAACAGCCCTTAATGAAAAACTGTTTTTT
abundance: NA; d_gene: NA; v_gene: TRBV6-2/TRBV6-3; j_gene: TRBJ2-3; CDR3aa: CASSAPEGGPDTQYF; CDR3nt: TGTGCCAGCAGCGCACCGGAGGGGGGGCCGGATACGCAGTATTTT
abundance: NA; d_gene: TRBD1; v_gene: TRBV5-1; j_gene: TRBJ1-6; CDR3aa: CASSLNIGTENSPLHF; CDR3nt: TGCGCCAGCAGCCTGAATATCGGGACAGAAAATTCACCCCTCCACTTT
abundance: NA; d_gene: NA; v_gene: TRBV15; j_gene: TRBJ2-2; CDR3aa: CATSRDSANTGELFF; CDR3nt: TGTGCCACCAGCAGAGACTCAGCGAACACCGGGGAGCTGTTTTTT
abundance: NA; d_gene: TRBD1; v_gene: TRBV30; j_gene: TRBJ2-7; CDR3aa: CAWGDREKVF; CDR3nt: TGTGCCTGGGGGGACAGGGAAAAGGTGTTC
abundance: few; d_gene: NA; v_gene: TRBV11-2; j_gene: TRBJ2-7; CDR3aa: CASSSGTLYEQYF; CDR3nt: TGTGCCAGCAGCTCTGGGACACTTTACGAGCAGTACTTC
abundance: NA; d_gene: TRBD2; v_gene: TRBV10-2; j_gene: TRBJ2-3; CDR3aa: CASGTSGGIDTQYF; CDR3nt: TGCGCCAGCGGGACTAGCGGGGGAATAGATACGCAGTATTTT
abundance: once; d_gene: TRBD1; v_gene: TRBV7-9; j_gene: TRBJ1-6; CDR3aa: CASGSGQQNSPLHF; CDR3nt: TGTGCCAGCGGATCGGGACAGCAAAATTCACCCCTCCACTTT